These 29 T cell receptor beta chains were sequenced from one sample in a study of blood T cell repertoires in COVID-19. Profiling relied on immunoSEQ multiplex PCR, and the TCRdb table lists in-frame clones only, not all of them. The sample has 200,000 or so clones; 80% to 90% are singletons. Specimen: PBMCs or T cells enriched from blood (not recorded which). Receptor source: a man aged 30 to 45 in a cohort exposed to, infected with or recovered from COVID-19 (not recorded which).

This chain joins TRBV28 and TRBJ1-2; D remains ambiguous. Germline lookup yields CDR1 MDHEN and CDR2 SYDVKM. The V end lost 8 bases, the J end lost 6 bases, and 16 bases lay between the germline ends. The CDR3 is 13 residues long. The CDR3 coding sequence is TGTGCCAGCGGAAACATGAATCTAGATGGCTACACCTTC. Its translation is CASGNMNLDGYTF.

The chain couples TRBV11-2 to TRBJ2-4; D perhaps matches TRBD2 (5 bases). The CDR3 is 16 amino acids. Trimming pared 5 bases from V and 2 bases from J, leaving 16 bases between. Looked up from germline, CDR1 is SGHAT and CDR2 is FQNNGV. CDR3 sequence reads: CASSPRAERTKNIQYF. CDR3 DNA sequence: TGTGCCAGCAGCCCGAGGGCAGAACGAACCAAAAACATTCAGTACTTC. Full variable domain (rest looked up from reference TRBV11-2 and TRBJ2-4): EAGVAQSPRYKIIEKRQSVAFWCNPISGHATLYWYQQILGQGPKLLIQFQNNGVVDDSQLPKDRFSAERLKGVDSTLKIQPAKLEDSAVYLCASSPRAERTKNIQYFGAGTRLSVL.

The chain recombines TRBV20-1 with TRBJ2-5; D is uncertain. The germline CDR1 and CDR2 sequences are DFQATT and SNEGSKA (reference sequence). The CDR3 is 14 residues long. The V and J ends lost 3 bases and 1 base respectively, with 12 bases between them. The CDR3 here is CSASFGVVQETQYF. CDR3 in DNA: TGCAGTGCTAGTTTCGGTGTAGTCCAAGAGACCCAGTACTTC.

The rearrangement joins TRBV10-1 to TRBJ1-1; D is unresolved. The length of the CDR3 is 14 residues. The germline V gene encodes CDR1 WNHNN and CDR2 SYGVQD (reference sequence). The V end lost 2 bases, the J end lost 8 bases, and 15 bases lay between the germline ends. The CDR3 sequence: CASSERSTGGEAFF. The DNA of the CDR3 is TGCGCCAGCAGTGAGAGATCGACGGGCGGGGAAGCTTTCTTT.

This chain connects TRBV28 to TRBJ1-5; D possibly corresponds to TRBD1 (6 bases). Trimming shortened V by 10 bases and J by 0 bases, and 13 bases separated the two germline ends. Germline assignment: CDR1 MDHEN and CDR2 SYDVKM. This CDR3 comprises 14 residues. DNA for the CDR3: TGTGCCAACTCGGGGGGGGCTAGCAATCAGCCCCAGCATTTT. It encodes CANSGGASNQPQHF. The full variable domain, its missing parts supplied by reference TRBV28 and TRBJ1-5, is DVKVTQSSRYLVKRTGEKVFLECVQDMDHENMFWYRQDPGLGLRLIYFSYDVKMKEKGDIPEGYSVSREKKERFSLILESASTNQTSMYLCANSGGASNQPQHFGDGTRLSIL.

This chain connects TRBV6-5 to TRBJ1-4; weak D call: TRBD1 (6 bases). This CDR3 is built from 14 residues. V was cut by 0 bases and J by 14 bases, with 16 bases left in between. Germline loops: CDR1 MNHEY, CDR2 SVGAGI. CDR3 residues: CASSYSPDAGALFF. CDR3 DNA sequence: TGTGCCAGCAGTTACTCGCCTGACGCAGGGGCTCTGTTTTTT.

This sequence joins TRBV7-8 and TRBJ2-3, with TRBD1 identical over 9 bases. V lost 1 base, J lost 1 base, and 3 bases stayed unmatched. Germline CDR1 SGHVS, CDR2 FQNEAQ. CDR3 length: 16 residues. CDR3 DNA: TGTGCCAGCAGCTTAGGGGACAGGGCCCGCACAGATACGCAGTATTTT. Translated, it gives CASSLGDRARTDTQYF. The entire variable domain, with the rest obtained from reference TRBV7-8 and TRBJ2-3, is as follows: GAGVSQSPRYKVAKRGQDVALRCDPISGHVSLFWYQQALGQGPEFLTYFQNEAQLDKSGLPSDRFFAERPEGSVSTLKIQRTQQEDSAVYLCASSLGDRARTDTQYFGPGTRLTVL.

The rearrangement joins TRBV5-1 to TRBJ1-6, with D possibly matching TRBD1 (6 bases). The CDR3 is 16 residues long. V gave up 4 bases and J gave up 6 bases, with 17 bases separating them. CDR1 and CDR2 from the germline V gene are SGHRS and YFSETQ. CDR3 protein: CASSRAGVDRNSPLHF. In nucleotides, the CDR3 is TGCGCCAGCAGCAGGGCAGGGGTAGATCGTAATTCACCCCTCCACTTT.

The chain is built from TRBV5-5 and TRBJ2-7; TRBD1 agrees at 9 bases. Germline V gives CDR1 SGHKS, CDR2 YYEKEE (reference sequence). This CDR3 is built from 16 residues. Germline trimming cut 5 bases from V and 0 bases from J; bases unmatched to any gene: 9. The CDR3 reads CASRHTGTGPSYEQYF. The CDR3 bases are TGTGCCAGCAGGCATACAGGGACAGGGCCCTCCTACGAGCAGTACTTC.

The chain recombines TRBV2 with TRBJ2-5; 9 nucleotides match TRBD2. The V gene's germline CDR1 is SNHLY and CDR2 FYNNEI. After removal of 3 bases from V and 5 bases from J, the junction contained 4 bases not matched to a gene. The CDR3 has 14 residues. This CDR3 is CASSEGLAFETQYF. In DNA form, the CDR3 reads TGTGCCAGCAGTGAGGGACTAGCTTTTGAGACCCAGTACTTC. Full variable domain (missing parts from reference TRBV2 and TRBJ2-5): EPEVTQTPSHQVTQMGQEVILRCVPISNHLYFYWYRQILGQKVEFLVSFYNNEISEKSEIFDDQFSVERPDGSNFTLKIRSTKLEDSAMYFCASSEGLAFETQYFGPGTRLLVL.

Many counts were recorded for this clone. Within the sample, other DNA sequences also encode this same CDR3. This chain's CDR3 is CSASGQGINQPQHF. The CDR3 bases are TGCAGTGCTAGTGGGCAGGGCATCAATCAGCCCCAGCATTTT. The V call is TRBV20-1, the J call TRBJ1-5; maybe TRBD1 (5 bases). The germline V and J ends were trimmed by 3 bases and 3 bases, with 12 bases remaining between them. The CDR3 is 14 amino acids. Germline CDR1 is DFQATT and CDR2 is SNEGSKA (reference sequence).

CDR3 sequence reads: CASSSYNEQFF. CDR3 DNA sequence: TGTGCCAGCAGTTCATACAATGAGCAGTTCTTC. The J gene is TRBJ2-1, the V gene TRBV5-6, with unresolved D. Germline values: CDR1 SGHDT, CDR2 YYEEEE. This CDR3 is built from 11 residues. Trimming removed 5 bases at V and 4 bases at J, with 4 bases between.

The CDR3 nucleotides read TGTGCCAGCAGCGTAGACCCTAGCAGAAGCTCCTACGAGCAGTACTTC. Translating gives CASSVDPSRSSYEQYF. The chain carries TRBV9 and TRBJ2-7; TRBD2 is a possible D gene (5 bases). Trimming shortened V by 0 bases and J by 0 bases, and 13 bases separated the two germline ends. Germline lookup yields CDR1 SGDLS and CDR2 YYNGEE. The CDR3 extends over 16 amino acids.

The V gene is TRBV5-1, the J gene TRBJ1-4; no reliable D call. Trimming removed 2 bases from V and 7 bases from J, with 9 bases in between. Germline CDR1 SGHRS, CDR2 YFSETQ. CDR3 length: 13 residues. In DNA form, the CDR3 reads TGCGCCAGCAGCTTCTCCCGTAGTGAAAAACTGTTTTTT. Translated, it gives CASSFSRSEKLFF. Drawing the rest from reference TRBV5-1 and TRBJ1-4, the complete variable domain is KAGVTQTPRYLIKTRGQQVTLSCSPISGHRSVSWYQQTPGQGLQFLFEYFSETQRNKGNFPGRFSGRQFSNSRSEMNVSTLELGDSALYLCASSFSRSEKLFFGSGTQLSVL.

Here the CDR3 reads CASSSGSTYNEQFF. DNA of the CDR3: TGTGCCAGCAGTAGCGGGAGTACCTACAATGAGCAGTTCTTC. V is TRBV9 and J is TRBJ2-1; 9 nucleotides align to TRBD2. The CDR3 loop spans 14 amino acids. Germline V gene lookup returns CDR1 SGDLS and CDR2 YYNGEE. After removal of 5 bases from V and 2 bases from J, the junction contained 2 bases not matched to a gene.

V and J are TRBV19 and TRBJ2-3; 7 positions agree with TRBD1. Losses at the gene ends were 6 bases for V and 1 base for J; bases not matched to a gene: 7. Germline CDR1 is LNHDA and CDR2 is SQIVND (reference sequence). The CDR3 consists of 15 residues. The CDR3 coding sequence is TGTGCCAGTAGGGGTGCCGGGACAGGCACAGATACGCAGTATTTT. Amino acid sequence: CASRGAGTGTDTQYF.

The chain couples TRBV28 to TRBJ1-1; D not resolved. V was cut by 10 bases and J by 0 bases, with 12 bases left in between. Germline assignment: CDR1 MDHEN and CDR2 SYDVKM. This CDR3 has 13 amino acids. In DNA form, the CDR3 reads TGTGCCACCGAAGACACCGTGAACACTGAAGCTTTCTTT. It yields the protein CATEDTVNTEAFF.

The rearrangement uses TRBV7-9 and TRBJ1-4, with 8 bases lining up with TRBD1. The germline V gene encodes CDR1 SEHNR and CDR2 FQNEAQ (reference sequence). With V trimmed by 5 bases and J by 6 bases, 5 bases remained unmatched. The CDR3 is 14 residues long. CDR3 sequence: CASSVRGRDEKLFF. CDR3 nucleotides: TGTGCCAGCAGCGTCAGGGGGCGGGATGAAAAACTGTTTTTT.

The CDR3 nucleotides are TGTGCCAGCATTGACAGCCCCTACACCGGGGAGCTGTTTTTT. Its translation: CASIDSPYTGELFF. The chain couples TRBV7-2 to TRBJ2-2; weak D call: TRBD1 (5 bases). Trimming removed 7 bases at V and 3 bases at J, with 12 bases between. The CDR3 runs 14 residues. Germline V gene sequence: CDR1 SGHTA, CDR2 FQGNSA. The full variable domain, completed using reference TRBV7-2 and TRBJ2-2, is GAGVSQSPSNKVTEKGKDVELRCDPISGHTALYWYRQSLGQGLEFLIYFQGNSAPDKSGLPSDRFSAERTGGSVSTLTIQRTQQEDSAVYLCASIDSPYTGELFFGEGSRLTVL.

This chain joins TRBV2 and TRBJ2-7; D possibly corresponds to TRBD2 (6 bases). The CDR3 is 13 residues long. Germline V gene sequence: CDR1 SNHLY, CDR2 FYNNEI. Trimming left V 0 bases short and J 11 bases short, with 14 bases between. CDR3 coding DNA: TGTGCCAGCAGTGAAGCGCCGGCAGGCGGGGAGTACTTC. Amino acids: CASSEAPAGGEYF. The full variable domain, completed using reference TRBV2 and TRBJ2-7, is EPEVTQTPSHQVTQMGQEVILRCVPISNHLYFYWYRQILGQKVEFLVSFYNNEISEKSEIFDDQFSVERPDGSNFTLKIRSTKLEDSAMYFCASSEAPAGGEYFGPGTRLTVT.

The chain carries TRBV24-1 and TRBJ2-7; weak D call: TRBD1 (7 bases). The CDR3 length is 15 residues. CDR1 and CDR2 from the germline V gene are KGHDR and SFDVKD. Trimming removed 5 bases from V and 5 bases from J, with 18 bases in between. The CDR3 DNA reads TGTGCCACCAGTGGCGGGACAGCCGCCTTAAACGAGCAGTACTTC. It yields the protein CATSGGTAALNEQYF.

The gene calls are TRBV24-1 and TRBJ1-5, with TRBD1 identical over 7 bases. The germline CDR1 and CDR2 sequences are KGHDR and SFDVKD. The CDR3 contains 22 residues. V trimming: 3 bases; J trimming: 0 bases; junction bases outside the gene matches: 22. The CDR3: CATSDRKGLQGTRRGSNQPQHF. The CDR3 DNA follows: TGTGCCACCAGTGATAGGAAGGGGCTACAGGGGACAAGAAGGGGTAGCAATCAGCCCCAGCATTTT.

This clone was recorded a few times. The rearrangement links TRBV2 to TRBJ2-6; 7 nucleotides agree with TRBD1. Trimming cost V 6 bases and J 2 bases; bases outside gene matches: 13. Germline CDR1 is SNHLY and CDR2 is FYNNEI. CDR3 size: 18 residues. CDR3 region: CASRALQGFGTGANVLTF. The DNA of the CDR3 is TGTGCCAGCAGAGCCCTACAGGGGTTCGGGACTGGGGCCAACGTCCTGACTTTC.

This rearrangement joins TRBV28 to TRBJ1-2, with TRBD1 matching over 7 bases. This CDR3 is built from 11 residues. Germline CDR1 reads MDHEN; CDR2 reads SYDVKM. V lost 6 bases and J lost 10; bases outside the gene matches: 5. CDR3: CASRGQPAYTF. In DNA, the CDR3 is TGTGCCAGCAGGGGACAGCCCGCCTACACCTTC.

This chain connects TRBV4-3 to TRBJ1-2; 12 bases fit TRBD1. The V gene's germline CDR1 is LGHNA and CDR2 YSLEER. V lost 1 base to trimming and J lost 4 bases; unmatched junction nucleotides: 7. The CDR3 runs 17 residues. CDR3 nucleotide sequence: TGCGCCAGCAGCCAAGGAATCCGGGACAGGGGGCTCTATGGCTACACCTTC. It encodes CASSQGIRDRGLYGYTF.

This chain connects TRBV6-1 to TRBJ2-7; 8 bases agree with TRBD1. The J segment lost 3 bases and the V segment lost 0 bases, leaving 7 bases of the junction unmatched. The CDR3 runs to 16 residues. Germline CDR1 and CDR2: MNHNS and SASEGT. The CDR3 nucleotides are TGTGCCAGCAGTGAAGCAGCAGGACAGGGTAACTACGAGCAGTACTTC. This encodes CASSEAAGQGNYEQYF.

The chain's CDR3 is CASSLFRPQGNTEAFF. The CDR3 region has the DNA TGTGCCAGCAGTTTGTTCCGACCACAGGGGAACACTGAAGCTTTCTTT. The chain combines TRBV28 with TRBJ1-1, with D perhaps TRBD1 (6 bases). With 3 bases removed from V and 1 base from J, the gap between germline ends came to 15 bases. The CDR3 runs to 16 residues. Germline V gives CDR1 MDHEN, CDR2 SYDVKM.

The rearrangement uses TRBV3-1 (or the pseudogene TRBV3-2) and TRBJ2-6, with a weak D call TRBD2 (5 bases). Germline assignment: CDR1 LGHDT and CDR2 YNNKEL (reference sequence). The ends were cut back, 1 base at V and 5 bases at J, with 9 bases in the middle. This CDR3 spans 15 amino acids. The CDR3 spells CASSQGPGRANVLTF. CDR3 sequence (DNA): TGTGCCAGCAGCCAAGGTCCGGGAAGGGCCAACGTCCTGACTTTC.

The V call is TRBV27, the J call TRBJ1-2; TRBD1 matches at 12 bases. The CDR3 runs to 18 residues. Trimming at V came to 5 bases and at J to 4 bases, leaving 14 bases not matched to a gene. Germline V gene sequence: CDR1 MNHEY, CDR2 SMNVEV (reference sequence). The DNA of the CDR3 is TGTGCCAGCAGTAACAACCGGGACAGGGGGCGAGTCGGCTATGGCTACACCTTC. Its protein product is CASSNNRDRGRVGYGYTF.